This T cell receptor beta chain was captured in a study of a mutant IDH1 vaccine in newly diagnosed glioma. Study summary: Each patient was administered eight vaccinations, scheduled in weeks 1, 3, 5, 7, 11, 15, 19 and 23. Before enrollment, patients got radiotherapy alone, temozolomide alone, or mostly the combination. Treated individuals were about 60% male and around 40% female, averaging 40.4 years of age.

The V gene's germline CDR1 is LNHDA and CDR2 SQIVND (reference sequence). This CDR3 is 14 amino acids long. V trimming: 5 bases; J trimming: 4 bases; junction bases outside the gene matches: 6. As concerns this clone: The antigen remains undetermined.

Overall study findings and caveats: Induction of immune responses by the vaccine occurred in 93.3% of patients.

Profiling relied on immunoSEQ multiplex PCR, and the TCRdb table lists in-frame clones only, not all of them. Among 25,000 to 35,000 clones listed, approximately 80% were seen once. Time point: week 23, last vaccination. Every vaccination contained 300 ug of the mutant IDH1 20-mer peptide and was paired with topical imiquimod. The TCR sequence derives from a woman aged 18-30 years with glioma. This rearrangement joins TRBV19 to TRBJ1-2; TRBD1 agrees at 8 bases. The source was PBMCs, collected from a glioma patient whose treatment included an IDH1 peptide vaccine. The CDR3 DNA reads TGTGCCAGTAGTCCTAGGGACAGGCCCTATGGCTACACCTTC. It yields the protein CASSPRDRPYGYTF.